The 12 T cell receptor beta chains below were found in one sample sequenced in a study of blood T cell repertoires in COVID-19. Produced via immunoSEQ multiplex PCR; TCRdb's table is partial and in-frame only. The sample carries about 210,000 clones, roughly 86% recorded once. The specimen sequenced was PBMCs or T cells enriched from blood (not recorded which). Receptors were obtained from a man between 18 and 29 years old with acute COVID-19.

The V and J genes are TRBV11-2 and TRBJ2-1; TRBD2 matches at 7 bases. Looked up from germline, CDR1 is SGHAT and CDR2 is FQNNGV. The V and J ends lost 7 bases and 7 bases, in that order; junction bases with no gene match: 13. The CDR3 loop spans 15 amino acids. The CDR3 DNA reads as TGTGCCAGCATCCTAGAGGGAGGGCCTTTGAATGAGCAGTTCTTC. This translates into CASILEGGPLNEQFF. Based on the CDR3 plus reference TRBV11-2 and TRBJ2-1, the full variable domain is EAGVAQSPRYKIIEKRQSVAFWCNPISGHATLYWYQQILGQGPKLLIQFQNNGVVDDSQLPKDRFSAERLKGVDSTLKIQPAKLEDSAVYLCASILEGGPLNEQFFGPGTRLTVL.

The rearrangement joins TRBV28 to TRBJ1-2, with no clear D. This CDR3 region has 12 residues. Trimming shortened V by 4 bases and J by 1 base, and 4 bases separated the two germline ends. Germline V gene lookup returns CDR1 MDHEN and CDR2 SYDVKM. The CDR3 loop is CASSSVNYGYTF. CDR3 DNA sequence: TGTGCCAGCAGTTCGGTTAACTATGGCTACACCTTC.

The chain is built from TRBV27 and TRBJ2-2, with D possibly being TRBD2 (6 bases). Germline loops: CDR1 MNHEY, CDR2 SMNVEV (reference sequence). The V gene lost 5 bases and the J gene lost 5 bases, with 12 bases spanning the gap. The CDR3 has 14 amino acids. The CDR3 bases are TGTGCCAGCAGTCCTGGGACTTTAACCGGGGAGCTGTTTTTT. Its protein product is CASSPGTLTGELFF.

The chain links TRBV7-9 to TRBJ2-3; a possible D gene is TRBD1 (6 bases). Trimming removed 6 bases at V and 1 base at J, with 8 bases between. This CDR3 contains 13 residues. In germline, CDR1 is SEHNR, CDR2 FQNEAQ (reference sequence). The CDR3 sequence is CASRTGRTDTQYF. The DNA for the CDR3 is TGTGCCAGCAGGACAGGCCGCACAGATACGCAGTATTTT.

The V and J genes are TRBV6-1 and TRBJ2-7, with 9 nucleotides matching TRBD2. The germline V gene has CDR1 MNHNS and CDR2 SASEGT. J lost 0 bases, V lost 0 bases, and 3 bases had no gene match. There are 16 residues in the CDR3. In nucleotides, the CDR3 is TGTGCCAGCAGTGAAGCCCAGACTAGCGGCTCCTACGAGCAGTACTTC. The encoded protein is CASSEAQTSGSYEQYF.

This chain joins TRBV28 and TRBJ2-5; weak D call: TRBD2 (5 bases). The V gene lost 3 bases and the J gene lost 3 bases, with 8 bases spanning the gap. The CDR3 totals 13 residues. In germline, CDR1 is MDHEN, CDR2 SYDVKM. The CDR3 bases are TGTGCCAGCAGTTTCGGGAAGGAAGAGACCCAGTACTTC. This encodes CASSFGKEETQYF.

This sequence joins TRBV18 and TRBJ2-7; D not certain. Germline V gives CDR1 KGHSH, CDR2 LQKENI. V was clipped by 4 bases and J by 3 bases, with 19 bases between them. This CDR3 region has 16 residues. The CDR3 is CASSLISGQANYEQYF. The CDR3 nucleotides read TGTGCCAGCTCACTAATCTCTGGCCAGGCAAACTACGAGCAGTACTTC.

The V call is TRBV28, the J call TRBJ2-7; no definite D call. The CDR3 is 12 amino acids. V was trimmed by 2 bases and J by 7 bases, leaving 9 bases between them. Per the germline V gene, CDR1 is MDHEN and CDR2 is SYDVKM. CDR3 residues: CASSLVASEQYF. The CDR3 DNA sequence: TGTGCCAGCAGTTTAGTGGCATCAGAGCAGTACTTC.

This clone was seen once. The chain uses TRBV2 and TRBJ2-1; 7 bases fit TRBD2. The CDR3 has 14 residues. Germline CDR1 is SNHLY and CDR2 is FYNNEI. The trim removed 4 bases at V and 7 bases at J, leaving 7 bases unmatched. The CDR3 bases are TGTGCCAGCAGTGGGACTAGGGGTTTTAATGAGCAGTTCTTC. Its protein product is CASSGTRGFNEQFF.

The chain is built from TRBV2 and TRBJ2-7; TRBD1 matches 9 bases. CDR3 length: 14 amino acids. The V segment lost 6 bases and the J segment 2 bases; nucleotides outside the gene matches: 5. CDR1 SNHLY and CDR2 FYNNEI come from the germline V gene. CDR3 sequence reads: CASSGRDRAYEQYF. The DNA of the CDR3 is TGTGCCAGCAGCGGTCGGGACAGGGCCTACGAGCAGTACTTC.

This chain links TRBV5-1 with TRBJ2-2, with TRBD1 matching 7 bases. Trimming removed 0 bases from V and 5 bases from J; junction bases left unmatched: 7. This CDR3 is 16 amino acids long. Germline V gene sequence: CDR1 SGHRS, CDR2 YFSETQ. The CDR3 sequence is CASSLAQGVRTGELFF. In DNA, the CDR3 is TGCGCCAGCAGCTTGGCTCAGGGGGTTCGTACCGGGGAGCTGTTTTTT.

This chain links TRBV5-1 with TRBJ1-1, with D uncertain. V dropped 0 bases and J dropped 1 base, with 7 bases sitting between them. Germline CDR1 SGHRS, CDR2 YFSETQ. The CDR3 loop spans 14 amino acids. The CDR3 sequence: CASSLVSGNTEAFF. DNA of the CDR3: TGCGCCAGCAGCTTGGTCTCGGGGAACACTGAAGCTTTCTTT.